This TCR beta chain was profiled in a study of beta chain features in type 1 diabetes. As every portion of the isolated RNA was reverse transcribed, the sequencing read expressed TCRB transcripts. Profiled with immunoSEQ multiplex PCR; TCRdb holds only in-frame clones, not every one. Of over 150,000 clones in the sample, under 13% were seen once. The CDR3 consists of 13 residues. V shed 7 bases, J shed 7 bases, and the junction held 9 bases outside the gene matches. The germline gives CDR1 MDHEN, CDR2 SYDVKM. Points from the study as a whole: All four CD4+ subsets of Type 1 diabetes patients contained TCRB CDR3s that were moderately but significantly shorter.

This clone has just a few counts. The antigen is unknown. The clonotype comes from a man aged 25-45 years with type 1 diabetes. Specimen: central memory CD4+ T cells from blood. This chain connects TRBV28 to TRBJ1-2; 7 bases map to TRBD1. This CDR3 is CASILQGSGGYTF. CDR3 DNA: TGTGCCAGCATTCTACAGGGGTCTGGTGGCTACACCTTC.